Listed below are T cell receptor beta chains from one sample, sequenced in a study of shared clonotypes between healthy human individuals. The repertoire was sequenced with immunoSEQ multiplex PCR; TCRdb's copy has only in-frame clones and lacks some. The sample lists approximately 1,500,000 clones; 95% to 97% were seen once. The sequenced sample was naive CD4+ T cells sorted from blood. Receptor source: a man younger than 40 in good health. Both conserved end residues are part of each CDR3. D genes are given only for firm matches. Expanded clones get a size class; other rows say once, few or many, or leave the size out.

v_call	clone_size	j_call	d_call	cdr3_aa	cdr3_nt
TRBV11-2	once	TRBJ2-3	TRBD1	CASSWGQGASDTQYF	TGTGCCAGCAGCTGGGGACAGGGTGCCTCCGATACGCAGTATTTT
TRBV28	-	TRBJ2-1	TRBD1	CASSLAGGQYNEQFF	TGTGCCAGCAGCCTTGCAGGGGGACAGTACAATGAGCAGTTCTTC
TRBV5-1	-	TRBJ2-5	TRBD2	CASSLRLAGGMETQYF	TGCGCCAGCAGCTTAAGACTAGCGGGAGGGATGGAGACCCAGTACTTC
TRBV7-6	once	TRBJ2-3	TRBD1	CASSLEGQGGTDTQYF	TGTGCCAGCAGCTTAGAGGGGCAGGGGGGCACAGATACGCAGTATTTT
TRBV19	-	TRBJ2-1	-	CASSTLEGQFF	TGTGCCAGTAGTACCCTTGAGGGGCAGTTCTTC
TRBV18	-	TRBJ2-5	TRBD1	CASSDRVNEETQYF	TGTGCCAGCTCGGACAGGGTGAACGAAGAGACCCAGTACTTC
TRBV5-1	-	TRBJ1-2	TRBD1	CASSYNPGQGTGYTF	TGCGCCAGCAGCTATAATCCGGGACAGGGGACGGGCTACACCTTC
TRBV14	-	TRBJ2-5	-	CASSPRVQETQYF	TGTGCCAGCAGCCCGAGAGTCCAAGAGACCCAGTACTTC
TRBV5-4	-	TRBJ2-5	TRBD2	CASSWRGRETQYF	TGTGCCAGCAGCTGGCGGGGGAGAGAGACCCAGTACTTC
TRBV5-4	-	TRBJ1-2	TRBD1	CASSLPTGKNYGYTF	TGTGCCAGCAGCTTGCCGACAGGGAAAAACTATGGCTACACCTTC
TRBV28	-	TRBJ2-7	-	CASSLWEGGVIPEQYF	TGTGCCAGCAGTTTATGGGAGGGGGGGGTAATCCCCGAGCAGTACTTC
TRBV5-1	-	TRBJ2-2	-	CASSLRRINTGELFF	TGCGCCAGCAGCTTGCGGAGGATCAACACCGGGGAGCTGTTTTTT
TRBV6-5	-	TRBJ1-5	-	CASSTGVGRNQPQHF	TGTGCCAGCAGTACTGGAGTGGGACGCAATCAGCCCCAGCATTTT
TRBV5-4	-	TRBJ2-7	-	CASSLWGQTYEQYF	TGTGCCAGCAGCTTATGGGGGCAGACCTACGAGCAGTACTTC
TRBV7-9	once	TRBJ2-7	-	CASSLGQGNYEQYF	TGTGCCAGCAGCTTAGGCCAGGGAAACTACGAGCAGTACTTC
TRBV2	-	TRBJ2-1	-	CASVVLDGTEQFF	TGTGCCAGCGTGGTTTTGGACGGAACTGAGCAGTTCTTC
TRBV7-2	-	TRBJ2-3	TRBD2	CASSFAGDYTDTQYF	TGTGCCAGCAGCTTTGCCGGGGACTACACAGATACGCAGTATTTT
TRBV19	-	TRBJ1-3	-	CASSIPTGTANGNTIYF	TGTGCCAGTAGTATCCCCACCGGGACGGCTAATGGAAACACCATATATTTT
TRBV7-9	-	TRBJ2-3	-	CASSLKGEFTDTQYF	TGTGCCAGCAGCTTAAAGGGCGAGTTCACAGATACGCAGTATTTT
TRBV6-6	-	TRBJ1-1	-	CASSYGSRRGTEAFF	TGTGCCAGCAGTTACGGGAGTAGAAGGGGAACTGAAGCTTTCTTT
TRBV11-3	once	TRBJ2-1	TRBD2	CASSVTSGVNNEQFF	TGTGCCAGCAGCGTTACTAGCGGGGTTAACAATGAGCAGTTCTTC
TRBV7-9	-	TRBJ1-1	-	CASSLRFPGPANTEAFF	TGTGCCAGCAGCCTCAGGTTCCCGGGACCGGCGAACACTGAAGCTTTCTTT
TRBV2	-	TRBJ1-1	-	CASRLNTEAFF	TGTGCCAGCAGACTGAACACTGAAGCTTTCTTT
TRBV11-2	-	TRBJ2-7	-	CVSSLAGLYEQYF	TGTGTCAGCAGCTTGGCCGGGCTATACGAGCAGTACTTC
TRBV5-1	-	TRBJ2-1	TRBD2	CASSSRGTRYNEQFF	TGCGCCAGCAGCTCGCGGGGGACCCGTTACAATGAGCAGTTCTTC
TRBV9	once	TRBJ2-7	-	CASSAGGGNEQYF	TGTGCCAGCAGCGCAGGGGGAGGCAACGAGCAGTACTTC
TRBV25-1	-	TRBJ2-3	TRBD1	CASDRGYGDTQYF	TGTGCCAGCGACAGGGGTTATGGTGATACGCAGTATTTT
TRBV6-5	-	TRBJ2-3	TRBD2	CASSLTSGRSDTQYF	TGTGCCAGCAGTCTCACTAGCGGGAGATCAGATACGCAGTATTTT
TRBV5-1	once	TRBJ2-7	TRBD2	CASSPPSGNYEQYF	TGCGCCAGCAGTCCTCCTAGCGGGAACTACGAGCAGTACTTC
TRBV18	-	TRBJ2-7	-	CASSPLAGAVVYEQYF	TGTGCCAGCTCACCACTCGCGGGGGCCGTGGTCTACGAGCAGTACTTC
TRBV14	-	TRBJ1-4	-	CASSQVRRGELFF	TGTGCCAGCAGCCAAGTCCGCCGTGGCGAGCTGTTTTTT
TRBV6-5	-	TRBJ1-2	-	CASSYSTGAAYGYTF	TGTGCCAGCAGTTACTCAACGGGGGCAGCATATGGCTACACCTTC
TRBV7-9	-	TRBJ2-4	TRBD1	CASSFDRGGTKNIQYF	TGTGCCAGCAGCTTTGACAGGGGAGGAACCAAAAACATTCAGTACTTC
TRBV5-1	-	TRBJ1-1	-	CASSGGLMDTEAFF	TGCGCCAGCAGTGGGGGACTGATGGACACTGAAGCTTTCTTT
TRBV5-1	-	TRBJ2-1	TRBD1	CASSSSRGQGRGYNEQFF	TGCGCCAGCAGCTCCTCACGCGGACAGGGACGAGGCTACAATGAGCAGTTCTTC
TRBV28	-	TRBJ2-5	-	CASSRRDNQETQYF	TGTGCCAGCAGCCGCCGGGACAACCAAGAGACCCAGTACTTC
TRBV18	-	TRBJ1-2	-	CASSPTRGNYGYTF	TGTGCCAGCTCACCAACCAGGGGCAACTATGGCTACACCTTC
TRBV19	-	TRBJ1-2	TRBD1	CASNDRGYGYTF	TGTGCCAGCAACGACAGGGGCTATGGCTACACCTTC
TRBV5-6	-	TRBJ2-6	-	CASRSWSDSGANVLTF	TGTGCCAGCAGATCATGGTCGGACTCTGGGGCCAACGTCCTGACTTTC
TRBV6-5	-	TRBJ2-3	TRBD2	CASSSLGAGEDTQYF	TGTGCCAGCAGTTCCCTGGGTGCGGGAGAGGATACGCAGTATTTT
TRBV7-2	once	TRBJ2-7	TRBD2	CASSLEVGREDYEQYF	TGTGCCAGCAGCTTAGAGGTTGGGCGGGAGGACTACGAGCAGTACTTC
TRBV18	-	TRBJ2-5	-	CASSPLGPQKPETQYF	TGTGCCAGCTCACCACTCGGGCCACAAAAGCCGGAGACCCAGTACTTC
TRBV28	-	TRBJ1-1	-	CASTNEGVGRVDTEAFF	TGTGCCAGCACCAACGAAGGCGTAGGCAGGGTCGACACTGAAGCTTTCTTT
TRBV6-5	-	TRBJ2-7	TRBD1	CASSLGQGGHYEQYF	TGTGCCAGCAGTTTGGGACAGGGCGGACACTACGAGCAGTACTTC